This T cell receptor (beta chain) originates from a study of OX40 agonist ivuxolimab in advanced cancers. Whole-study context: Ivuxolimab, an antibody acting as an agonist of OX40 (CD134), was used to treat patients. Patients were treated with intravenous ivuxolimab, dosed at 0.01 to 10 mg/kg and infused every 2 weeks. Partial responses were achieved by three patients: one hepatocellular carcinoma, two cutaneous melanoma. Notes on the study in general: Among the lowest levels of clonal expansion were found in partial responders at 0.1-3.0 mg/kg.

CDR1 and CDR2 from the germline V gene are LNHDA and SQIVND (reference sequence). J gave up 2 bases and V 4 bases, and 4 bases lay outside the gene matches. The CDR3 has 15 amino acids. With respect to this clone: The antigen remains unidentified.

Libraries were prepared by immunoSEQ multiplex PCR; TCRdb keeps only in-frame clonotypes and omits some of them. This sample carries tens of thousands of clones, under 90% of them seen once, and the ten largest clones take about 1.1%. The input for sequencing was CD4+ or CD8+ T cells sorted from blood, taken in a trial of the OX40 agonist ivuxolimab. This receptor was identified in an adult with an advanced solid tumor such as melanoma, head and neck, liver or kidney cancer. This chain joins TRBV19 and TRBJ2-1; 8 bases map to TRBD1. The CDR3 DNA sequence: TGTGCCAGTAGTAAGACAGGGGCGGCCTACAATGAGCAGTTCTTC. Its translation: CASSKTGAAYNEQFF.